A single sample is the source of the 28 T cell receptor beta chains below, sequenced in a study of blood T cell repertoires in COVID-19 (dated by TCRdb to the early 2020s). The library was prepared using the immunoSEQ multiplex PCR assay. TCRdb obtained this table from immuneACCESS and retained in-frame rearrangements with V and J assigned. These tables miss some clones; where compared with another copy, unresolved V genes account for less than half of the shortfall, and the remainder is unexplained. The sample table lists under 200,000 clones, more than 70% of them with a count of one. Approximately 18% of the sample is in the top ten clones. The sample comprised peripheral blood. These receptors were taken from a woman in her 70s who had recovered from COVID-19.

This clone was seen ten or more times. The CDR3 DNA follows: TGTGCCTGGAGTGTACGGAATCAGCCCCAGCATTTT. Amino acids: CAWSVRNQPQHF. This chain connects TRBV30 to TRBJ1-5; D is unclear. The CDR3 is made up of 12 amino acids. Trimming shortened V by 0 bases and J by 4 bases, and 4 bases separated the two germline ends. The V gene's germline CDR1 is GTSNPN and CDR2 SVGIG (reference sequence).

V gene TRBV14 combines with J gene TRBJ2-7; 8 bases match TRBD1. This CDR3 region has 13 residues. V lost 4 bases, J lost 3 bases, and 2 bases stayed unmatched. Germline V gives CDR1 SGHDN, CDR2 FVKESK. The DNA for the CDR3 is TGTGCCAGCAGCCTCGGACAGGGCTACGAGCAGTACTTC. Translation: CASSLGQGYEQYF.

This clone was seen ten or more times. The J gene is TRBJ2-7, the V gene TRBV4-1, with TRBD1 identical over 7 bases. From germline, CDR1 is MGHRA and CDR2 YSYEKL. Trimming removed 0 bases from V and 2 bases from J; junction bases left unmatched: 7. The CDR3 contains 16 residues. This CDR3 is CASSQEGWDSPYEQYF. CDR3 DNA: TGCGCCAGCAGCCAAGAGGGTTGGGACAGCCCCTACGAGCAGTACTTC.

V and J are TRBV4-2 and TRBJ2-5, with D tentatively TRBD1 (5 bases). Trimming left V 5 bases short and J 2 bases short, with 18 bases between. CDR1 and CDR2 (germline): LGHNA, YNFKEQ. The CDR3 has 16 amino acids. The CDR3 region has the DNA TGTGCCAGCAGCGGAAGGGGTGGGGTGGCTCAAGAGACCCAGTACTTC. It encodes CASSGRGGVAQETQYF.

This sequence joins TRBV6-2 or TRBV6-3 and TRBJ2-1; 7 positions match TRBD2. The germline CDR1 and CDR2 sequences are MNHEY and SVGEGT. The CDR3 extends over 14 amino acids. V lost 4 bases, J lost 8 bases, and 8 bases stayed unmatched. CDR3 protein: CASSFRREFDEQFF. DNA of the CDR3: TGTGCCAGCAGTTTTAGGCGGGAGTTCGATGAGCAGTTCTTC.

The chain uses TRBV19 and TRBJ1-2; TRBD1 agrees at 8 bases. There are 14 residues in the CDR3. V trimming: 7 bases; J trimming: 7 bases; junction bases outside the gene matches: 11. Germline lookup yields CDR1 LNHDA and CDR2 SQIVND (reference sequence). The CDR3 spells CASTPRDRYGGYTF. In nucleotides, the CDR3 is TGTGCCAGTACCCCCCGGGACAGGTATGGTGGCTACACCTTC.

This clone was recorded at least ten times. The chain uses TRBV18 and TRBJ2-1; tentatively, D is TRBD2 (8 bases). CDR3 size: 15 residues. In germline, CDR1 is KGHSH, CDR2 LQKENI. The V end lost 3 bases, the J end lost 4 bases, and 13 bases lay between the germline ends. The CDR3 region has the DNA TGTGCCAGCTCACCGGGACAGCGGGAGTACAATGAGCAGTTCTTC. It specifies CASSPGQREYNEQFF.

This chain joins TRBV7-2 and TRBJ2-7; TRBD2 matches 9 bases. Germline V CDR1 and CDR2: SGHTA, FQGNSA. Losses at the gene ends were 3 bases for V and 2 bases for J; bases not matched to a gene: 5. The CDR3 consists of 15 residues. CDR3 sequence: CASSFRTSDPYEQYF. The CDR3 nucleotides read TGTGCCAGCAGCTTCCGGACTAGCGATCCCTACGAGCAGTACTTC.

The chain recombines TRBV3-1 (or the pseudogene TRBV3-2) with TRBJ2-1, with D possibly being TRBD2 (5 bases). The CDR3 totals 15 residues. Germline V gene data show CDR1 as LGHDT and CDR2 as YNNKEL (reference sequence). V shed 3 bases and J shed 0 bases, with 9 bases lying between them. The CDR3 coding sequence is TGTGCCAGCAGCCACACTAGGAACTCCTACAATGAGCAGTTCTTC. This translates into CASSHTRNSYNEQFF.

The chain carries TRBV4-2 and TRBJ1-5, with no clear D. From germline, CDR1 is LGHNA and CDR2 YNFKEQ. The CDR3 spans 14 residues. V lost 1 base and J lost 2, with 6 bases in between. CDR3 amino acids: CASSQGQGNQPQHF. The CDR3 coding sequence is TGTGCCAGCAGCCAAGGGCAGGGCAATCAGCCCCAGCATTTT.

The V and J genes are TRBV6-5 and TRBJ1-4; tentative D call: TRBD1 (6 bases). The CDR3 is 15 amino acids. V dropped 2 bases and J dropped 8 bases, with 15 bases sitting between them. Germline-derived CDR1 and CDR2 are MNHEY and SVGAGI. The DNA for the CDR3 is TGTGCCAGCAGTTACGGGGGGGCCTCGTGGGAAAAACTGTTTTTT. Translation: CASSYGGASWEKLFF.

V and J are TRBV7-8 and TRBJ2-2; D possibly corresponds to TRBD2 (6 bases). Trimming pared 7 bases from V and 5 bases from J, leaving 20 bases between. This CDR3 is 16 amino acids long. Germline assignment: CDR1 SGHVS and CDR2 FQNEAQ. The CDR3 nucleotides are TGTGCCAGCAACCCGCGGGGACCCGGTGGAACCGGGGAGCTGTTTTTT. Residues: CASNPRGPGGTGELFF.

The chain uses TRBV19 and TRBJ2-5; a weak D match, TRBD2 (5 bases). Germline V gene sequence: CDR1 LNHDA, CDR2 SQIVND (reference sequence). V lost 4 bases and J lost 5, with 14 bases in between. The CDR3 covers 14 residues. CDR3 in DNA: TGTGCCAGTAGTACTACTAGGGCAGAGGAGACCCAGTACTTC. Translating gives CASSTTRAEETQYF.

The chain joins TRBV10-1 to TRBJ1-1; D is perhaps TRBD1 (6 bases). Trimming removed 4 bases from V and 4 bases from J, with 13 bases in between. The CDR3 covers 14 residues. Germline CDR1 and CDR2: WNHNN and SYGVQD (reference sequence). CDR3 bases: TGCGCCAGCAGTGTGATGGGACACGGCACTGAAGCTTTCTTT. Its translation is CASSVMGHGTEAFF.

The V call is TRBV5-4, the J call TRBJ2-1; D possibly corresponds to TRBD2 (5 bases). Trimming shortened V by 5 bases and J by 0 bases, and 12 bases separated the two germline ends. This CDR3 region has 15 residues. Germline lookup yields CDR1 SGHNT and CDR2 YYREEE (reference sequence). The CDR3 sequence is CASRERASSYNEQFF. The CDR3 coding sequence is TGTGCCAGCAGAGAGAGGGCCAGCTCCTACAATGAGCAGTTCTTC.

The rearrangement links TRBV7-9 to TRBJ1-3, with 9 bases matching TRBD1. The CDR3 has 16 residues. Germline CDR1 is SEHNR and CDR2 is FQNEAQ (reference sequence). J was trimmed by 0 bases and V by 5 bases; bases with no gene match: 5. This CDR3 is CASSVDRGGSGNTIYF. The CDR3 nucleotides are TGTGCCAGCAGCGTGGACAGGGGCGGCTCTGGAAACACCATATATTTT.

This chain links TRBV5-1 with TRBJ2-5; the D gene is possibly TRBD2 (6 bases). The germline V gene encodes CDR1 SGHRS and CDR2 YFSETQ. The CDR3 consists of 15 residues. Trimming cost V 4 bases and J 5 bases, with 18 bases left between them. This chain's CDR3 is CASSAGMGEGETQYF. The DNA of the CDR3 is TGCGCCAGCAGCGCGGGGATGGGCGAGGGTGAGACCCAGTACTTC.

V usage is TRBV9 and J usage is TRBJ2-2, with D possibly being TRBD1 (6 bases). V shed 0 bases and J shed 7 bases, with 13 bases lying between them. The length of the CDR3 is 15 residues. The V gene's germline CDR1 is SGDLS and CDR2 YYNGEE. Here the CDR3 DNA reads TGTGCCAGCAGCGTAGCTACAGGGACGGGCGGGGAGCTGTTTTTT. Its translation: CASSVATGTGGELFF.

In DNA, the CDR3 is TGTGCCAGCAGCTTTCGGGGGACCGCCTACGAGCAGTACTTC. It encodes CASSFRGTAYEQYF. The rearrangement uses TRBV7-8 and TRBJ2-7; weak D call: TRBD2 (6 bases). The ends were cut back, 3 bases at V and 2 bases at J, with 11 bases in the middle. Germline-derived CDR1 and CDR2 are SGHVS and FQNEAQ. The CDR3 loop spans 14 amino acids.

V and J are TRBV29-1 and TRBJ2-7; 8 nucleotides match TRBD1. With 6 bases clipped from V and 5 bases from J, the junction kept 9 bases outside the gene matches. The germline gives CDR1 SQVTM, CDR2 ANQGSEA. The CDR3 runs to 13 residues. Written as DNA, the CDR3 is TGCAGCGTCGGGGGACAGGTCATGGACGAGCAGTACTTC. Its protein product is CSVGGQVMDEQYF.

In its sample, this clone was seen a few times. This rearrangement joins TRBV5-4 to TRBJ2-1; TRBD1 aligns across 8 bases. CDR3 length equals 13 residues. V shed 4 bases, J shed 6 bases, and the junction held 3 bases outside the gene matches. Germline values: CDR1 SGHNT, CDR2 YYREEE (reference sequence). The CDR3 sequence is CASSTTGGNEQFF. The CDR3 DNA sequence: TGTGCCAGCAGCACTACAGGGGGCAATGAGCAGTTCTTC.

This clone showed up just once. The V and J genes are TRBV5-1 and TRBJ1-2; D remains unclear. Germline assignment: CDR1 SGHRS and CDR2 YFSETQ. The CDR3 is 14 residues long. Trimming cost V 0 bases and J 4 bases, with 10 bases left between them. In DNA, the CDR3 is TGCGCCAGCAGCTTGGGTCAGGTCTCCTATGGCTACACCTTC. As protein: CASSLGQVSYGYTF.

V and J are TRBV19 and TRBJ1-2, with D tentatively TRBD1 (5 bases). Germline-derived CDR1 and CDR2 are LNHDA and SQIVND (reference sequence). The V end was cut by 10 bases, the J end by 7 bases, with 19 bases between. The length of the CDR3 is 13 residues. The CDR3 region has the DNA TGTGCCATCCGACAACGGGGGTTAGGTGGCTACACCTTC. Amino acids: CAIRQRGLGGYTF.

The chain is built from TRBV7-2 and TRBJ1-2, with a possible D match to TRBD1 (6 bases). Looked up from germline, CDR1 is SGHTA and CDR2 is FQGNSA. The CDR3 contains 16 residues. The V end lost 5 bases, the J end lost 4 bases, and 20 bases lay between the germline ends. In DNA form, the CDR3 reads TGTGCCAGCAGCCTGGGACCGCATCTGGGGGCCTATGGCTACACCTTC. Translated, it gives CASSLGPHLGAYGYTF.

V is TRBV5-1 and J is TRBJ1-5; 12 nucleotides align to TRBD1. V gave up 4 bases and J gave up 3 bases; unmatched junction bases: 2. The CDR3 sequence is 15 residues long. Germline V gene lookup returns CDR1 SGHRS and CDR2 YFSETQ. The CDR3 DNA reads TGCGCCAGCAGCCCGGGACAGGGGGCCAATCAGCCCCAGCATTTT. It codes for CASSPGQGANQPQHF. The full variable domain, in which reference TRBV5-1 and TRBJ1-5 provide the parts outside the CDR3, is KAGVTQTPRYLIKTRGQQVTLSCSPISGHRSVSWYQQTPGQGLQFLFEYFSETQRNKGNFPGRFSGRQFSNSRSEMNVSTLELGDSALYLCASSPGQGANQPQHFGDGTRLSIL.

The chain links TRBV6-5 to TRBJ1-1; 7 nucleotides match TRBD1. J lost 3 bases, V lost 6 bases, and 4 bases had no gene match. Germline CDR1 and CDR2: MNHEY and SVGAGI. This CDR3 is built from 13 residues. Here the CDR3 reads CASSVDRDTEAFF. CDR3 nucleotide sequence: TGTGCCAGCAGCGTTGACAGGGACACTGAAGCTTTCTTT.

The chain couples TRBV6-6 to TRBJ2-2, with TRBD2 matching 9 bases. The V and J ends lost 4 bases and 6 bases, in that order; junction bases with no gene match: 6. In germline, CDR1 is MNHNY, CDR2 SVGAGI (reference sequence). The CDR3 runs 15 residues. The CDR3 nucleotides read TGTGCCAGCAGTTTGGGACTAGCTGGGCCCGGGGAGCTGTTTTTT. This codes for CASSLGLAGPGELFF.

This clone occurred once. Here the CDR3 reads CASSLSPTNEKLFF. Written as DNA, the CDR3 is TGTGCCAGCAGCCTTTCCCCTACTAATGAAAAACTGTTTTTT. V gene TRBV27 combines with J gene TRBJ1-4; D is ambiguous. Germline V gene sequence: CDR1 MNHEY, CDR2 SMNVEV (reference sequence). The CDR3 spans 14 residues. The V end was cut by 6 bases, the J end by 2 bases, with 10 bases between.